This TCR beta chain was sequenced in a study of Ad26.COV2.S vaccination and SARS-CoV-2 variants. Across the study: By the intramuscular route, Ad26.COV2.S was given once, or twice 56 days apart.

Indicated treatment: approximately 18 received Ad26.COV2.S at low or high dose, single or two shots; about 5 received placebo; per-sample allocation not given. Collection of the samples took place on day 63 after the first injection of vaccine or placebo. This person who donated was an adult of 18-55 years in Boston. TCRdb's table, derived via immunoSEQ multiplex PCR, lists solely in-frame clones and lacks some. This sample has fewer than 500,000 clones, with 90% found just once. The CDR3 is 14 amino acids. In germline, CDR1 is MNHEY, CDR2 SVGAGI. V gave up 4 bases and J gave up 1 base, with 9 bases separating them.

The sequence came from a person aged 18-60 years who received the Ad26.COV2.S COVID-19 vaccine or a placebo. V and J are TRBV6-5 and TRBJ2-3; D gene ambiguous. The sequenced sample was peripheral blood, obtained in a trial of Ad26.COV2.S vaccine versus placebo. The CDR3 DNA is TGTGCCAGCAGTTCGCGAACTCGCACAGATACGCAGTATTTT. Translated: CASSSRTRTDTQYF.